Listed here are 18 T cell receptor beta chains from one sample, sequenced in a study of T cell responses to AZD1222 COVID-19 vaccine. Generated by immunoSEQ multiplex PCR, the TCRdb table keeps only in-frame clones and is missing some. The repertoire holds around 180,000 clones, around 90% seen once, with about 2.5% in the top ten. The specimen comprised peripheral blood, sampled on day 0 of AZD1222 vaccination. These receptors all come from an adult in good health.

The chain combines TRBV28 with TRBJ2-3; 8 positions agree with TRBD1. This CDR3 comprises 15 residues. J lost 0 bases, V lost 3 bases, and 2 bases had no gene match. Germline CDR1 and CDR2: MDHEN and SYDVKM. This chain's CDR3 is CASSFRTGSTDTQYF. The DNA of the CDR3 is TGTGCCAGCAGTTTCCGGACAGGGAGCACAGATACGCAGTATTTT.

This clone was seen a few times. The V call is TRBV7-9, the J call TRBJ1-1; 9 bases align to TRBD1. The V gene end was trimmed by 1 base and the J gene end by 8 bases; junction bases not matched to a gene: 14. The V gene's germline CDR1 is SEHNR and CDR2 FQNEAQ (reference sequence). This CDR3 is built from 17 residues. In DNA form, the CDR3 reads TGTGCCAGCAGCTTAGGCGGGACAGGGCTTGAGCATGCCGAAGCTTTCTTT. Protein: CASSLGGTGLEHAEAFF.

The genes are TRBV19 and TRBJ2-2, with 7 bases that match TRBD1. This CDR3 comprises 14 residues. Trimming took 6 bases from V and 3 from J; bases not matched to a gene: 4. Germline V gene sequence: CDR1 LNHDA, CDR2 SQIVND (reference sequence). In nucleotides, the CDR3 is TGTGCCAGTAGGCTCACAGGGGACACCGGGGAGCTGTTTTTT. This encodes CASRLTGDTGELFF.

V gene TRBV7-2 combines with J gene TRBJ2-2; no definite D call. Germline CDR1 reads SGHTA; CDR2 reads FQGNSA. V shed 5 bases and J shed 3 bases, with 4 bases lying between them. This CDR3 has 12 amino acids. The CDR3 loop is CASSPHTGELFF. The CDR3 region has the DNA TGTGCCAGCAGCCCTCACACCGGGGAGCTGTTTTTT. Together with reference TRBV7-2 and TRBJ2-2, the CDR3 gives the full variable domain: GAGVSQSPSNKVTEKGKDVELRCDPISGHTALYWYRQSLGQGLEFLIYFQGNSAPDKSGLPSDRFSAERTGGSVSTLTIQRTQQEDSAVYLCASSPHTGELFFGEGSRLTVL.

Worth noting for this clone: The junction differs from germline at one of its ends, possibly a read error. The J gene is TRBJ1-1, the V gene TRBV28; no firm D call. The germline gives CDR1 MDHEN, CDR2 SYDVKM. The CDR3 length is 12 residues. CDR3 sequence (DNA): TGTGCCAGCAGTTTACGGCAGCCGAGTTTTTTTTGG. Its protein product is CASSLRQPSFFW.

A few counts support this clone. The chain has TRBV24-1 and TRBJ1-5, with D tentatively TRBD1 (6 bases). This CDR3 contains 15 residues. V was cut by 3 bases and J by 1 base, with 9 bases left in between. The V gene's germline CDR1 is KGHDR and CDR2 SFDVKD. The CDR3 sequence is CATSDPGQSNQPQHF. Written as DNA, the CDR3 is TGTGCCACCAGTGATCCAGGACAGAGCAATCAGCCCCAGCATTTT.

The J gene is TRBJ2-7, the V gene TRBV6-5; 8 bases align to TRBD2. V was pared by 0 bases and J by 0 bases, with 1 base of the junction left unmatched. Germline V gene lookup returns CDR1 MNHEY and CDR2 SVGAGI. CDR3 length: 15 residues. The CDR3 loop is CASSYSREASYEQYF. The CDR3 DNA follows: TGTGCCAGCAGTTACTCGCGGGAGGCCTCCTACGAGCAGTACTTC.

The rearrangement uses TRBV30 and TRBJ2-7, with TRBD2 matching over 13 bases. This CDR3 comprises 14 residues. Germline CDR1 GTSNPN, CDR2 SVGIG (reference sequence). V was clipped by 3 bases and J by 6 bases; unmatched bases: 5. CDR3 sequence reads: CAWSFGLAGVEQYF. The CDR3 coding sequence is TGTGCCTGGAGCTTCGGACTAGCGGGGGTCGAGCAGTACTTC.

The chain carries TRBV10-2 and TRBJ1-2; 7 bases map to TRBD1. The J segment lost 4 bases and the V segment lost 3 bases, leaving 5 bases of the junction unmatched. CDR3 length: 14 residues. CDR1 WSHSY and CDR2 SAAADI come from the germline V gene. In DNA form, the CDR3 reads TGCGCCAGCAGTGAATCGACAGGGATCTATGGCTACACCTTC. Its protein product is CASSESTGIYGYTF.

The table lists this clone with a count of one. The J gene is TRBJ1-4, the V gene TRBV10-1; 9 bases are shared with TRBD1. Unmatched junction bases numbered 9, after V lost 4 bases and J lost 3 bases. Germline loops: CDR1 WNHNN, CDR2 SYGVQD (reference sequence). CDR3 size: 17 residues. CDR3 loop: CASSGSGTGSANEKLFF. CDR3 sequence (DNA): TGCGCCAGCAGTGGCTCCGGGACAGGGTCGGCTAATGAAAAACTGTTTTTT.

The CDR3: CASSLQGNSGNTIYF. The CDR3 bases are TGTGCCAGCAGTTTACAAGGGAACTCTGGAAACACCATATATTTT. V usage is TRBV28 and J usage is TRBJ1-3; D gene unclear. With 2 bases removed from V and 0 bases from J, the gap between germline ends came to 8 bases. The germline CDR1 and CDR2 sequences are MDHEN and SYDVKM. CDR3 length: 15 amino acids. The full variable domain, in which reference TRBV28 and TRBJ1-3 provide the parts outside the CDR3, is DVKVTQSSRYLVKRTGEKVFLECVQDMDHENMFWYRQDPGLGLRLIYFSYDVKMKEKGDIPEGYSVSREKKERFSLILESASTNQTSMYLCASSLQGNSGNTIYFGEGSWLTVV.

CDR3: CASSFTGRNSPLHF. CDR3 bases: TGTGCCAGCAGCTTTACAGGGCGCAATTCACCCCTCCACTTT. V and J are TRBV2 and TRBJ1-6; D is perhaps TRBD1 (6 bases). V lost 6 bases and J 7 bases, leaving 13 bases between the germline ends. Germline-derived CDR1 and CDR2 are SNHLY and FYNNEI. This CDR3 spans 14 amino acids.

The rearrangement uses TRBV11-2 and TRBJ2-1; D uncertain. Trimming cost V 0 bases and J 7 bases, with 10 bases left between them. This CDR3 is built from 14 residues. Germline V lookup: CDR1 SGHAT, CDR2 FQNNGV. The CDR3 coding sequence is TGTGCCAGCAGCTTAGAGATTCTGGGGAATGAGCAGTTCTTC. This gives the protein CASSLEILGNEQFF.

This clone is a singleton in its sample. The J gene is TRBJ2-1, the V gene TRBV6-2 or TRBV6-3; D gene unclear. V lost 6 bases and J 5 bases, leaving 11 bases between the germline ends. The CDR3 loop spans 13 amino acids. CDR1 MNHEY and CDR2 SVGEGT come from the germline V gene. The CDR3 coding sequence is TGTGCCAGCAGCAACACCTTTAACAATGAGCAGTTCTTC. Its protein product is CASSNTFNNEQFF.

The gene calls are TRBV11-2 and TRBJ2-7, with D tentatively TRBD2 (5 bases). The CDR3 sequence is 14 residues long. CDR1 and CDR2 from the germline V gene are SGHAT and FQNNGV. V gave up 3 bases and J gave up 4 bases, with 13 bases separating them. The CDR3 spells CASSLTKRAYEQYF. In nucleotides, the CDR3 is TGTGCCAGCAGCTTGACTAAGAGGGCGTACGAGCAGTACTTC.

This chain connects TRBV5-4 to TRBJ2-5, with 13 nucleotides matching TRBD2. V shed 0 bases and J 3 bases; nucleotides not matched to a gene: 5. Per the germline V gene, CDR1 is SGHNT and CDR2 is YYREEE (reference sequence). This CDR3 is 17 amino acids long. CDR3 nucleotide sequence: TGTGCCAGCAGCTTGGCCGGACTAGCGGGAGCTAAAGAGACCCAGTACTTC. Its translation is CASSLAGLAGAKETQYF. Drawing the rest from reference TRBV5-4 and TRBJ2-5, the complete variable domain is ETGVTQSPTHLIKTRGQQVTLRCSSQSGHNTVSWYQQALGQGPQFIFQYYREEENGRGNFPPRFSGLQFPNYSSELNVNALELDDSALYLCASSLAGLAGAKETQYFGPGTRLLVL.

This clone has only one observation. The chain couples TRBV5-8 to TRBJ2-2, with D unresolved. The germline gives CDR1 SGHTS, CDR2 YDEGEE. The ends were cut back, 5 bases at V and 6 bases at J, with 8 bases in the middle. The CDR3 is 12 amino acids. CDR3 sequence: CASSPPAGELFF. The CDR3 DNA follows: TGTGCCAGCAGTCCCCCGGCCGGGGAGCTGTTTTTT.

This chain links TRBV19 with TRBJ2-1; D assignment may be TRBD1 or TRBD2 (5 bases each). Germline CDR1 reads LNHDA; CDR2 reads SQIVND (reference sequence). V was clipped by 5 bases and J by 7 bases, with 12 bases between them. The CDR3 loop spans 13 amino acids. CDR3 residues: CASSSRGANEQFF. CDR3 nucleotides: TGTGCCAGTAGTTCCCGAGGGGCGAATGAGCAGTTCTTC.